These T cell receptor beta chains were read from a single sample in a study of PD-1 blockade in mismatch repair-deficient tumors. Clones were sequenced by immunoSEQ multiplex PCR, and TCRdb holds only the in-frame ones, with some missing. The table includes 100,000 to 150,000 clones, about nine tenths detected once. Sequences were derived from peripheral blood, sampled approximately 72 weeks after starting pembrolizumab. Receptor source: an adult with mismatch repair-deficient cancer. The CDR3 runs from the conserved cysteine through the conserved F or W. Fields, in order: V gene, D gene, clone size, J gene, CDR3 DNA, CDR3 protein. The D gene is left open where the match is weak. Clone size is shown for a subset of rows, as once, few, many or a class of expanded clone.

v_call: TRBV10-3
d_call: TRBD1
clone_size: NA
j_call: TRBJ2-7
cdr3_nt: TGTGCCATCAGTGTGTCGGACAGGCTCTACGAGCAGTACTTC
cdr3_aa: CAISVSDRLYEQYF

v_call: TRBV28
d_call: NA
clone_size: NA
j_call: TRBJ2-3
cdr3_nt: TGTGCCAGCAGTTTGGCGCGGCCCCGGGTAGATACGCAGTATTTT
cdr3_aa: CASSLARPRVDTQYF

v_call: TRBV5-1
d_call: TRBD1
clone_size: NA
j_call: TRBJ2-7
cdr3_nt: TGCGCCAGCAGCTTGTACAGGGGGCGCGACTACGAGCAGTACTTC
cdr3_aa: CASSLYRGRDYEQYF

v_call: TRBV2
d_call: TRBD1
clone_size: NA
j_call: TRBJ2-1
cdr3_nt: TGTGCCAGCAGAGTACAGGGGGCAGGGAATGAGCAGTTCTTC
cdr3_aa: CASRVQGAGNEQFF

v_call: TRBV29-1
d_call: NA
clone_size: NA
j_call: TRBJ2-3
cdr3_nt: TGCAGCGCCACTGGTGGGAGGGGGGCACGCACAGATACGCAGTATTTT
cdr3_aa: CSATGGRGARTDTQYF

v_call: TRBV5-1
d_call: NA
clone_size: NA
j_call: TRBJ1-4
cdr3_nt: TGCGCCAGCAGCTTGATAGGTGATAATGAAAAACTGTTTTTT
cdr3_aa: CASSLIGDNEKLFF

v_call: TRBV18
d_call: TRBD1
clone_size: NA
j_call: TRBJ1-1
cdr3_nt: TGTGCCAGCTCACCCACTACAGGGGGCAGGACTGAAGCTTTCTTT
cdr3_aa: CASSPTTGGRTEAFF

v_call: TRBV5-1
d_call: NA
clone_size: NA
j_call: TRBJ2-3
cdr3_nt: TGCGCCAGCAGCTTCCAGACAGGACCTAATACGCAGTATTTT
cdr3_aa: CASSFQTGPNTQYF

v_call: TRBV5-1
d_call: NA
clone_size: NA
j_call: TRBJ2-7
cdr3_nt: TGCGCCAGCAGCTTCGGGGGAGCCTCCTACGAGCAGTACTTC
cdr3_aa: CASSFGGASYEQYF

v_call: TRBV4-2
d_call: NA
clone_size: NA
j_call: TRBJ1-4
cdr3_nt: TGTGCCAGCAGCCAACTACCCTTTGAACCAGGGGAAAAACTGTTTTTT
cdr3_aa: CASSQLPFEPGEKLFF

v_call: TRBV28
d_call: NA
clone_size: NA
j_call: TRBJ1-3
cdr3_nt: TGTGCCAGCAGTTTCTTTACTGCGGGGGCCCTACGCTCTGGAAACACCATATATTTT
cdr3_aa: CASSFFTAGALRSGNTIYF

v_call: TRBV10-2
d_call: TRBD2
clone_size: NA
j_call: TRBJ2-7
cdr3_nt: TGCGCCAGCAGTGAGTCCCCTAGCGGGAGCTCCTACGAGCAGTACTTC
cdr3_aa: CASSESPSGSSYEQYF

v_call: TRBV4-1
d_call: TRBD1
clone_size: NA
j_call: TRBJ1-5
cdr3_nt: TGCGCCAGCAGCCCGGGACAGTCTCGACCCCAGCATTTT
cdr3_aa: CASSPGQSRPQHF

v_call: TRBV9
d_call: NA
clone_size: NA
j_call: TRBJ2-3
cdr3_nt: TGTGCCAGCAGCGAGGACACTAGCACAGATACGCAGTATTTT
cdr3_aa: CASSEDTSTDTQYF

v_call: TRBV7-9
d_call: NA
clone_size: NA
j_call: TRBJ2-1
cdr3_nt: TGTGCCAGCAGCTTTATGTTCGATGAGCAGTTCTTC
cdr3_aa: CASSFMFDEQFF

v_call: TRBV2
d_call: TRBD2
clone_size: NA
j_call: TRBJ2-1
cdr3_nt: TGTGCCAGCACCGGGACTAGCGGGGGGAGCTCCTACAATGAGCAGTTCTTC
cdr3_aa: CASTGTSGGSSYNEQFF

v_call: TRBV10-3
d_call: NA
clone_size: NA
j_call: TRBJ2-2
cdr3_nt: TGTGCCATCAGTTCGGTTACAGGGACCGGGGAGCTGTTTTTT
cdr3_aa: CAISSVTGTGELFF

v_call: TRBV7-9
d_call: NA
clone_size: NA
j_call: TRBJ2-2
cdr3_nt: TGTGCCAGCAGAGATAACACCGGGGAGCTGTTTTTT
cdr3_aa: CASRDNTGELFF

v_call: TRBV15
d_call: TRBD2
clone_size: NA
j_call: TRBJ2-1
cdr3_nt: TGTGCCACCAGCAGAGAGCCCCCTAGCGGAAGCTCCTACAATGAGCAGTTCTTC
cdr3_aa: CATSREPPSGSSYNEQFF

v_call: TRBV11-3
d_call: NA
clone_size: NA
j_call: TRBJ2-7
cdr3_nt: TGTGCCAGCAGCTTAGGAATTAGGGCGGAGCAAAGGCCCGAGCAGTACTTC
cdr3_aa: CASSLGIRAEQRPEQYF

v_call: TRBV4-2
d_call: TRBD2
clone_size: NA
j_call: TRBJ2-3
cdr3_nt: TGTGCCAGCAGCCAAGATATGGCTAGCGGGACAGATACGCAGTATTTT
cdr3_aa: CASSQDMASGTDTQYF

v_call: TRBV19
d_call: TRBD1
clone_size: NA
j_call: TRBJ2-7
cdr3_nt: TGTGCCAGTAGTATAGACATCACAGGGGAACTATACGAGCAGTACTTC
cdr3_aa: CASSIDITGELYEQYF

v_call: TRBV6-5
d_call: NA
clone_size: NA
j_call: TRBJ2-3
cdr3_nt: TGTGCCAGCAGTTACTCAGATGGAGGCACAGATACGCAGTATTTT
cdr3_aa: CASSYSDGGTDTQYF

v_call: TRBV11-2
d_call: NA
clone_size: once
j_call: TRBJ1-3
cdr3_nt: TGTGCCAGCAGCTTAATCGACAGTCGAAACACCATATATTTT
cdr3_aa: CASSLIDSRNTIYF

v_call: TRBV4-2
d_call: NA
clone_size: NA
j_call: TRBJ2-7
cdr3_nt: TGTGCCAGCAGCCAAGATGGGTACGAGCAGTACTTC
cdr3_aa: CASSQDGYEQYF

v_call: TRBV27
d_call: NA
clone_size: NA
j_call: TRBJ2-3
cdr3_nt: TGTGCCAGCCGGGACGGAGACACAGATACGCAGTATTTT
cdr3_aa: CASRDGDTDTQYF

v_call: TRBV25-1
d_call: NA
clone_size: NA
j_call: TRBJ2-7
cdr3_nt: TGTGCCAGCAGTGGCGGGACTGCTGAGCAGTACTTC
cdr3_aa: CASSGGTAEQYF

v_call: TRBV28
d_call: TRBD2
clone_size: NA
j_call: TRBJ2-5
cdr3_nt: TGTGCCAGCAGCGGGGGGGATCGAGGCGAGACCCAGTACTTC
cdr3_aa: CASSGGDRGETQYF

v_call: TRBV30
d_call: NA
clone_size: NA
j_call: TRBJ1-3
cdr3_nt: TGTGCCTGGAGGGTCGGAAACACCATATATTTT
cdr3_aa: CAWRVGNTIYF

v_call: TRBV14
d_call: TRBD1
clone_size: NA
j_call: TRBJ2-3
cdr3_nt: TGTGCCAGCAGCCAAACTACAGGGGCCCTTCGCACAGATACGCAGTATTTT
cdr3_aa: CASSQTTGALRTDTQYF

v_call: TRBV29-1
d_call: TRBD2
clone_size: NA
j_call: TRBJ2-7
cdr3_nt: TGCAGCGTTACTAGCGGCACCTACGAGCAGTACTTC
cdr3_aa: CSVTSGTYEQYF

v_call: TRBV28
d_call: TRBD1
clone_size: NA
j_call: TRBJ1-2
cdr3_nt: TGTGCCAGCAGTTTATGGGGCACGGGACAGGGGGATGGCTACACCTTC
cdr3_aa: CASSLWGTGQGDGYTF

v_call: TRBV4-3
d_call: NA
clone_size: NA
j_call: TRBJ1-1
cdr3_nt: TGCGCCAGCAGCCAAGATGTTCGGCGACGGGCTTTCTTT
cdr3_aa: CASSQDVRRRAFF

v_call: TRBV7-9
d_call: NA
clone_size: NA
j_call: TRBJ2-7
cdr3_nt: TGTGCCAGCAGCTTAGCGAACTACGAGCAGTACTTC
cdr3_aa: CASSLANYEQYF

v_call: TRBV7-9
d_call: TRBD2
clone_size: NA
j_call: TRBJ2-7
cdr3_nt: TGTGCCAGCAGCGTAGGGACTAGCGGGAGTATCGAGCAGTACTTC
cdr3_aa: CASSVGTSGSIEQYF

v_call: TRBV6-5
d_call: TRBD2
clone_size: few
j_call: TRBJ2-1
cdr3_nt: TGTGCCGCCGCTAGGCGGGAGAGCTACAATGAGCAGTTCTTC
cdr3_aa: CAAARRESYNEQFF

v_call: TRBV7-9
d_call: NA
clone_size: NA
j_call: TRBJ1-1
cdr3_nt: TGTGCCAGCAGCCGGCCAGAGGGGATCGGAGCTTTCTTT
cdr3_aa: CASSRPEGIGAFF

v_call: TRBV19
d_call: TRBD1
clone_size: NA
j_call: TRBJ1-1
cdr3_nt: TGTGCCAGTAGGCGATATTCTCCCCTACAGGGGTATACTGAAGCTTTCTTT
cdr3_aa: CASRRYSPLQGYTEAFF

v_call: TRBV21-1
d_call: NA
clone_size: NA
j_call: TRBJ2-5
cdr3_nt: TGTGCCAGCACCATCACTAGCGGGAGGCCTCAAGAGACCCAGTACTTC
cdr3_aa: CASTITSGRPQETQYF

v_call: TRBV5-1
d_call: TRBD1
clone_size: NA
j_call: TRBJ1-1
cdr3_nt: TGCGCCAGCAGCGGCACAGGGGGCGGTAGGGACACTGAAGCTTTCTTT
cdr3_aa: CASSGTGGGRDTEAFF

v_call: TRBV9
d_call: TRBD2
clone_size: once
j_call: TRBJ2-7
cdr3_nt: TGTGCCAGCAGCCCGGGACTAGTGTTCCACGAGCAGTACTTC
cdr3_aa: CASSPGLVFHEQYF

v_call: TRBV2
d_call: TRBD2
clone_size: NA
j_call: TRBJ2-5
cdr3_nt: TGTGCCAGCAGACCTGGGACTAGTGAGACCCAGTACTTC
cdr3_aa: CASRPGTSETQYF

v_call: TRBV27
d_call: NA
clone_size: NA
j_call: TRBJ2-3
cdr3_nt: TGTGCCAGCAGTCCGAGCACAGATACGCAGTATTTT
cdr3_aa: CASSPSTDTQYF

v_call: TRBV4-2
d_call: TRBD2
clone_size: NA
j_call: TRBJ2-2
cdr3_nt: TGTGCCAGCAGCCAAGAAGGTCGACTAGCGGGGAACGGGGAGCTGTTTTTT
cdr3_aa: CASSQEGRLAGNGELFF

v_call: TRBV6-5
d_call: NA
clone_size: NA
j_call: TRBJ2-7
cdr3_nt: TGTGCCAGCAGTAAGCAGGGGTGGCACGAGCAGTACTTC
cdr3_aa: CASSKQGWHEQYF

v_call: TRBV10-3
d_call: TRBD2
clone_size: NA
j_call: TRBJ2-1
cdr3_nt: TGTGCCATCAGTCAGACTAGCGGGCTTTCCTACAATGAGCAGTTCTTC
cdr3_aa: CAISQTSGLSYNEQFF

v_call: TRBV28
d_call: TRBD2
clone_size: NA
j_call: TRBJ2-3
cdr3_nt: TGTGCCAGCCGACTAGCGGAGTATAGCACAGATACGCAGTATTTT
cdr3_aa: CASRLAEYSTDTQYF

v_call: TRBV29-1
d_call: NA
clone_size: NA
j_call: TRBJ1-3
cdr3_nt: TGCAGCGCTCGAGAGGGCGACACCATATATTTT
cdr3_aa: CSAREGDTIYF